This T cell receptor (beta chain) was captured in a study of cytomegalovirus exposure and HLA in healthy donors. The study's findings and limits: Specificity for CMV antigens was confirmed in vitro for a few of the CMV-associated chains. A previous analysis found most TCR beta V segments productive roughly 87% or roughly 30% of the time. Rare TCR sequences dominated, though some public TCRs recurred in many donors. TRBV6-2, TRBV6-3 and some other V segments were excluded as indistinguishable.

The PCR contained 60 Vbeta and 13 Jbeta primers. Generated by immunoSEQ multiplex PCR, the TCRdb table keeps only in-frame clones and is missing some. The sample lists 90,000 or so clones, approximately 71% seen once, with 16% in the top ten. Trimming pared 8 bases from V and 1 base from J, leaving 26 bases between. Germline CDR1 reads SQVTM; CDR2 reads ANQGSEA. The CDR3 length is 17 residues. Worth noting for this clone: The antigen remains unidentified.

The V gene is TRBV29-1, the J gene TRBJ2-5; tentative D call: TRBD1 (5 bases). Sequencing input: PBMCs. This receptor was identified in a woman between 18 and 29 years old in good health and CMV-seropositive. This chain's CDR3 is CSNPDNQAGLCQETQYF. As DNA, the CDR3 is TGCAGCAATCCGGATAACCAGGCAGGGCTTTGCCAAGAGACCCAGTACTTC.